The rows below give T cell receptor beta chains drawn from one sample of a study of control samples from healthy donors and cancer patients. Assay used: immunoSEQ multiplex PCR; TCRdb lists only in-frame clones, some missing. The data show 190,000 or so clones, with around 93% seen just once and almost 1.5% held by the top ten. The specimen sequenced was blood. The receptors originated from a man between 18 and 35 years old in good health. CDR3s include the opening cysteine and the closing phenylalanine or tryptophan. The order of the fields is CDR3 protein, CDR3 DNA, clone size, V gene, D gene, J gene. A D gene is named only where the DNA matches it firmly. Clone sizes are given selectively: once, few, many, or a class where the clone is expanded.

CASSSGDRRTQHF,TGTGCCAGCAGCTCGGGAGACCGCCGAACCCAGCATTTT,-,TRBV5-8,-,TRBJ1-5
CASSYSGGFGHNEQFF,TGTGCCAGCAGTTACTCGGGAGGCTTCGGGCACAATGAGCAGTTCTTC,-,TRBV6-5,-,TRBJ2-1
CASRSGRAPGTEAFF,TGTGCCAGCAGATCAGGACGGGCGCCTGGCACTGAAGCTTTCTTT,-,TRBV6-5,-,TRBJ1-1
CSVESFRTLPGTDTQYF,TGCAGCGTTGAGAGTTTCAGGACGCTCCCTGGCACAGATACGCAGTATTTT,-,TRBV29-1,-,TRBJ2-3
CATSGSGGGNTEAFF,TGTGCCACCAGTGGTTCGGGCGGAGGGAACACTGAAGCTTTCTTT,few,TRBV24-1,-,TRBJ1-1
CASQPQGRGSEKLFF,TGTGCCAGTCAACCCCAGGGCAGGGGGTCCGAAAAACTGTTTTTT,-,TRBV19,TRBD1,TRBJ1-4
CASTATGGGLFYQPQHF,TGTGCCAGCACCGCGACAGGGGGCGGTTTGTTTTATCAGCCCCAGCATTTT,-,TRBV28,TRBD1,TRBJ1-5
CASSYNSAPVGNEQYF,TGTGCCAGCAGTTATAATTCCGCCCCGGTGGGAAACGAGCAGTACTTC,-,TRBV6-5,-,TRBJ2-7
CASSLVGTDTQYF,TGTGCCAGCAGCTTGGTGGGCACAGATACGCAGTATTTT,-,TRBV5-4,-,TRBJ2-3
CASGDTRDTEAFF,TGTGCCAGCGGGGACACCCGGGACACTGAAGCTTTCTTT,-,TRBV2,-,TRBJ1-1